This TCR beta chain was captured by sequencing in a study of tissue T cells after allogeneic stem cell transplantation (dated by TCRdb to the early 2020s). Turning to the overall study: TCR beta repertoires were profiled across many tissues obtained from research autopsies of patients with and without GVHD, as well as in mouse models of GVHD. The human arm was a prospective observational study without blinding or randomization.

In the germline V gene, CDR1 corresponds to GFQATS and CDR2 to STVNSAI. The germline V end is reduced by 5 bases and the J end by 10 bases; junction bases left unmatched: 3. The CDR3 numbers 12 residues from cysteine through phenylalanine. Only the CDR3 bases that were read are kept: 33 of them, in frame from base 1. A remark on this clone: No cognate antigen has been identified for it. In this entry, gene names and germline sequences are mouse ones. The read terminates 1 residue before the CDR3 end, so the remaining end is supplied by the germline J gene.

Library method: the immunoSEQ multiplex PCR assay. TCRbeta CDR3 sequencing was performed at survey depth by Adaptive Biotechnologies, and CDR3 sequences, V/J genes, productive frequency and template counts were reported. TCR beta CDR3 regions were amplified from genomic DNA instead of RNA. In the original analysis: Jensen-Shannon divergence was used to quantify pairwise repertoire overlap between tissues, with a value of 1 meaning complete divergence and a value of 0 meaning identical repertoires. Tissues were clustered by single-linkage agglomerative hierarchical clustering of pairwise JSD values and displayed as dendrograms. GLIPH2 was applied to all patient samples using simulation_depth 1000, kmer_min_depth 3, and cdr3_length_cutoff 8, and only groups with more than two unique CDR3s were retained. A standardized tissue-overlap score was generated by extrapolating Jaccard GLIPH-group overlap across patients to a standard repertoire size of 1000 clones. Linear mixed-effect models, with tissue included as a fixed effect and individual included as a random effect, were used to assess associations of diversity with clinical or experimental variables. What TCRdb holds here is the immuneACCESS table cut down to in-frame rearrangements. Part of the clones is not present; checked against another copy, under half of the missing clones reflect an unresolved V gene, and the others are unexplained. Clonal size and the V and J genes are those of that table, whereas D and trimming came from the DNA. For this sample the table gives 7,500 to 8,000 clones, of which 35% to 40% were detected only once. The ten top clones hold 5% to 7% of the sample.

The investigation overall reported the following: The patient cohort was small and clinically heterogeneous, and sampling depth was acknowledged as a limitation. Only a few T cell clones appeared in more than one patient, yet motif-based clustering showed tissue-specific repertoire signatures that were shared between patients. Within patients, how anatomically similar the tissues were was a key factor in shaping TCR repertoire composition, regardless of disease or transplant status. In both patients and mice, only a limited portion of the TCR repertoire detected in tissues was captured by blood and spleen T cells. The study did not establish which tissue TCRs were alloreactive or antigen-specific, and some clones may have been host cells that persisted.

What this sample's time point label stands for: mouse harvest day 14 after allogeneic transplant. Mouse grafts consisting of 10^7 T-cell-depleted bone marrow cells combined with 10^6 splenic CD5+ T cells were administered by tail vein injection. Mouse GVHD was modeled in a major MHC-mismatch B6 (H2b) into BALB/c (H2d) model, with tissues profiled at day 7 or 14. On day 7 or 14 post-transplant, mouse tissues and retro-orbital blood were harvested with separate sterile tools for each animal, and livers were flushed before harvest. Before genomic DNA isolation with the DNeasy Blood & Tissue Kit, mouse tissues were minced using razor blades in buffered saline.

This TCR derives from a female BALB/c mouse given C57BL/6 T cells with graft-versus-host disease after an allogeneic hematopoietic cell transplant. The V and J genes are TRBV20 and TRBJ2-1; TRBD1 lines up with 12 middle nucleotides. The source material was skin. Partial CDR3 DNA: TGTGGTGCTGGGACAGGGGGCGCGGAGCAGTTC. This encodes CGAGTGGAEQF. The whole CDR3 reads CGAGTGGAEQFF. Beyond the CDR3, the reference TRBV20 and TRBJ2-1 genes provide the residues; the full variable domain reads: GALVYQYPRRTICKSGTSMRMECQAVGFQATSVAWYRQSPQKTFELIALSTVNSAIKYEQNFTQEKFPISHPNLSFSSMTVLNAYLEDRGLYLCGAGTGGAEQFFGPGTRLTVL.